These T cell receptor beta chains were read from a single sample in a study of cytomegalovirus exposure and HLA in healthy donors. Libraries were prepared by immunoSEQ multiplex PCR; TCRdb keeps only in-frame clonotypes and omits some of them. The sample includes 150,000 to 200,000 clones, more than 75% of them seen just once. Sequences were obtained from PBMCs. All receptors derive from a woman aged 50 to 65 in good health and CMV-seronegative. Both conserved end residues are part of each CDR3.

v_gene | CDR3aa
TRBV9 | CASSVEGVNTEAFF
TRBV7-2 | CASSPGTGVNSPLHF
TRBV9 | CASSADRVSYNEQFF
TRBV7-2 | CASSYAGTGNEKLFF
TRBV19 | CASSMVHSIGEQYF
TRBV5-6 | CASSLGLALNTGELFF
TRBV5-1 | CASSVGWGQETQYF
TRBV6-5 | CASRPKNRGETQYF
TRBV4-1 | CASSQDRGQGASSGANALTF
TRBV4-3 | CASSQDGTSAPTQYF
TRBV15 | CATSSVRREPRLGYGYTF
TRBV7-8 | CASSLAGRYNEQFF
TRBV2 | CASSDTRNYGYTF
TRBV7-6 | CASSYSGSGETQYF
TRBV6-1 | CASRRTGTNTGELFF
TRBV5-4 | CASSRLAGGFYEQYF
TRBV7-3 | CASSSGTSGGWDEQFF
TRBV7-2 | CASSLTQLDQPQHF
TRBV19 | CASSIRLPSSYNSPLHF
TRBV6-1 | CASSEVAGFSNQPQHF
TRBV5-4 | CASSSDQVFESGELFF
TRBV7-9 | CASSHPGLAGGNEQFF
TRBV5-8 | CASSSPWGLAGYEQYF
TRBV5-1 | CASSLAAGPLYEQYF
TRBV18 | CASSPAGLAGGLDEQYF
TRBV5-8 | CASSLAGRGNYGYTF
TRBV5-1 | CASSPRQGQGTEETQYF
TRBV28 | CASSFPGGLYQPQHF
TRBV19 | CASSRGTEVTPLHF
TRBV5-1 | CASSRDRALVFSHEQYF
TRBV19 | CASSYRGQAGELFF
TRBV29-1 | CSVEDENSHGTGGTSNQPQHF
TRBV6-1 | CASSVRGTDTQYF
TRBV28 | CASRGSGLPASGANVLTF
TRBV19 | CASRKGLDTDTQYF
TRBV4-1 | CASSQPDREVDEQFF
TRBV28 | CASSLTGTGVGNTIYF
TRBV9 | CASSVEVGGPGEQYF
TRBV27 | CASSSQGYYGYTF
TRBV13 | CASSFREHTDTQYF
TRBV15 | CATSRMEGTNTGELFF
TRBV6-6 | CASSYHGTGNRAFF
TRBV28 | CASRLGQRAYNEQFF
TRBV4-2 | CASSQDHGGSSYEQYF
TRBV5-5 | CASSLEQATNQPQHF
TRBV6-1 | CASSEIQGSAGYTF
TRBV6-1 | CASRSDWNSNQPQHF
TRBV9 | CASSVQGTGNTIYF
TRBV27 | CASTPDRYNEQFF
TRBV4-2 | CASSEGDLNTGELFF
TRBV15 | CATSRVSNQLQHF
TRBV7-2 | CASSSQPGLAGVEQFF
TRBV7-3 | CASSSKPGTPGNTGELFF
TRBV7-3 | CASSLRQGEGYTF
TRBV5-1 | CASSLRGAPLDTQYF
TRBV15 | CATRSVSRDSSISSGNTIYF
TRBV9 | CASSEPGLALYNEQFF
TRBV4-1 | CASSQPGQSYGYTF
TRBV5-1 | CASSLVGGLILNTEAFF